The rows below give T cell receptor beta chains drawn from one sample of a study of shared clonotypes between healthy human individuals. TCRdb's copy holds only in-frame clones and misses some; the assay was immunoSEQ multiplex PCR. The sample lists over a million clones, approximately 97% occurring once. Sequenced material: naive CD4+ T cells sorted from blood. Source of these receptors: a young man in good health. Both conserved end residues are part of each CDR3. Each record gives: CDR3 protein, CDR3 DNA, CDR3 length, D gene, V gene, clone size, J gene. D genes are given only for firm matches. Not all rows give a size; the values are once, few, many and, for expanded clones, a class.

CDR3: CASRMDGLKETQYF
DNA: TGTGCCAGCAGGATGGACGGTCTAAAGGAGACCCAGTACTTC
length: 14
D: .
V: TRBV27
size: .
J: TRBJ2-5

CDR3: CASSSTGNTGELFF
DNA: TGTGCCAGCAGTTCAACAGGGAACACCGGGGAGCTGTTTTTT
length: 14
D: .
V: TRBV2
size: .
J: TRBJ2-2

CDR3: CASSFLRDPSGEQYF
DNA: TGTGCCAGCAGTTTCTTACGGGACCCCTCGGGTGAGCAGTACTTC
length: 15
D: .
V: TRBV6-5
size: .
J: TRBJ2-7

CDR3: CASSLGADLAKNIQYF
DNA: TGTGCCAGCAGCTTAGGAGCGGATCTAGCCAAAAACATTCAGTACTTC
length: 16
D: .
V: TRBV7-2
size: .
J: TRBJ2-4

CDR3: CASSFDRGLQETQYF
DNA: TGTGCCAGCAGTTTCGACAGGGGATTACAAGAGACCCAGTACTTC
length: 15
D: TRBD1
V: TRBV6-5
size: .
J: TRBJ2-5

CDR3: CASSLVGNQPQHF
DNA: TGTGCCAGCAGCTTGGTTGGGAATCAGCCCCAGCATTTT
length: 13
D: .
V: TRBV5-4
size: .
J: TRBJ1-5

CDR3: CASSPKPPGLTRPETQYF
DNA: TGTGCCAGCAGTCCAAAGCCCCCGGGACTAACTAGGCCAGAGACCCAGTACTTC
length: 18
D: TRBD2
V: TRBV27
size: .
J: TRBJ2-5

CDR3: CASSHRRIRDRLEQYF
DNA: TGTGCCAGCAGCCATCGGCGGATTAGGGACAGACTCGAGCAGTACTTC
length: 16
D: TRBD1
V: TRBV14
size: .
J: TRBJ2-7

CDR3: CASRRGQGDTQYF
DNA: TGTGCCAGCAGACGTGGACAGGGCGATACGCAGTATTTT
length: 13
D: TRBD1
V: TRBV6-6
size: .
J: TRBJ2-3

CDR3: CASSFKRGFVFF
DNA: TGTGCCAGCAGTTTTAAGCGGGGCTTCGTGTTCTTC
length: 12
D: TRBD2
V: TRBV27
size: once
J: TRBJ2-1

CDR3: CATSMWDGGYTF
DNA: TGTGCCACCAGCATGTGGGACGGTGGCTACACCTTC
length: 12
D: .
V: TRBV15
size: .
J: TRBJ1-2

CDR3: CASSRGRMNTEAFF
DNA: TGTGCCAGCAGCCGTGGACGGATGAACACTGAAGCTTTCTTT
length: 14
D: .
V: TRBV5-6
size: .
J: TRBJ1-1

CDR3: CASSGQGYDEQYF
DNA: TGTGCCAGCAGTGGACAGGGTTACGACGAGCAGTACTTC
length: 13
D: TRBD1
V: TRBV6-1
size: .
J: TRBJ2-7

CDR3: CSVSSVSHNEQFF
DNA: TGCAGCGTTTCTAGCGTTTCGCACAATGAGCAGTTCTTC
length: 13
D: .
V: TRBV29-1
size: .
J: TRBJ2-1

CDR3: CSVVAGVVEQFF
DNA: TGCAGCGTTGTAGCGGGAGTAGTTGAGCAGTTCTTC
length: 12
D: TRBD2
V: TRBV29-1
size: once
J: TRBJ2-1

CDR3: CASSVGSSYNEQFF
DNA: TGTGCCAGCAGCGTGGGGAGCTCCTACAATGAGCAGTTCTTC
length: 14
D: .
V: TRBV5-5
size: .
J: TRBJ2-1

CDR3: CASSSGTSGKNNEQFF
DNA: TGTGCCAGCAGCTCCGGGACTAGCGGGAAAAACAATGAGCAGTTCTTC
length: 16
D: TRBD2
V: TRBV9
size: .
J: TRBJ2-1

CDR3: CASSPFLETTAYEQYF
DNA: TGTGCCAGCTCACCTTTCTTGGAGACTACTGCCTACGAGCAGTACTTC
length: 16
D: .
V: TRBV18
size: .
J: TRBJ2-7

CDR3: CASSVTQGLAGGPRNEQFF
DNA: TGTGCCAGCAGCGTAACGCAGGGACTAGCGGGAGGGCCGCGCAATGAGCAGTTCTTC
length: 19
D: TRBD2
V: TRBV9
size: .
J: TRBJ2-1

CDR3: CASSEVSEQYF
DNA: TGTGCCAGCAGTGAAGTTTCCGAGCAGTACTTC
length: 11
D: .
V: TRBV2
size: few
J: TRBJ2-7

CDR3: CASRRTDLYGYTF
DNA: TGTGCCAGCAGGCGGACAGACCTCTATGGCTACACCTTC
length: 13
D: .
V: TRBV28
size: .
J: TRBJ1-2

CDR3: CASSLSPGQGGTAFF
DNA: TGTGCCAGCAGCTTGTCACCGGGACAGGGGGGTACGGCTTTCTTT
length: 15
D: TRBD1
V: TRBV5-5
size: .
J: TRBJ1-1

CDR3: CASSMGGEAFF
DNA: TGTGCCAGCAGCATGGGGGGTGAAGCTTTCTTT
length: 11
D: .
V: TRBV6-5
size: .
J: TRBJ1-1

CDR3: CASSPRTGVNYEQYF
DNA: TGTGCCAGCTCACCCAGGACAGGGGTTAACTACGAGCAGTACTTC
length: 15
D: TRBD1
V: TRBV18
size: .
J: TRBJ2-7

CDR3: CSAPNLYEQYF
DNA: TGCAGTGCCCCAAACCTTTACGAGCAGTACTTC
length: 11
D: .
V: TRBV20-1
size: .
J: TRBJ2-7

CDR3: CASRGRGGTDTQYF
DNA: TGTGCCAGCAGGGGGCGGGGCGGTACAGATACGCAGTATTTT
length: 14
D: .
V: TRBV28
size: .
J: TRBJ2-3

CDR3: CASTAPANRVGEQYF
DNA: TGTGCCAGCACCGCTCCTGCCAACAGGGTAGGGGAGCAGTACTTC
length: 15
D: .
V: TRBV11-3
size: .
J: TRBJ2-7

CDR3: CASSGRGVGGYEQYF
DNA: TGTGCCAGCAGTGGCCGTGGGGTAGGGGGCTACGAGCAGTACTTC
length: 15
D: .
V: TRBV2
size: .
J: TRBJ2-7

CDR3: CASSLRQLGTDTQYF
DNA: TGTGCCAGCAGTTTGAGACAGTTGGGCACAGATACGCAGTATTTT
length: 15
D: .
V: TRBV28
size: .
J: TRBJ2-3

CDR3: CASSPGTGSYGYTF
DNA: TGTGCCAGCAGCCCCGGGACAGGGAGCTATGGCTACACCTTC
length: 14
D: TRBD1
V: TRBV5-4
size: .
J: TRBJ1-2

CDR3: CASSVSGQVGYEQYF
DNA: TGTGCCAGCAGCGTATCTGGACAGGTTGGGTACGAGCAGTACTTC
length: 15
D: TRBD1
V: TRBV9
size: once
J: TRBJ2-7